This T cell receptor beta chain was identified during a study of T cells in Graves' hyperthyroidism and ophthalmopathy. V was pared by 0 bases and J by 2 bases, with 4 bases of the junction left unmatched. CDR1 and CDR2 (germline): SQVTM, ANQGSEA. CDR3 length: 15 amino acids. These patients, aged 18 to 65, had recently diagnosed hyperthyroidism lasting under 2 months. Lactation, pregnancy, other autoimmune disease or uncontrolled infection led to exclusion of patients. Points from the study as a whole: Blood also held most thyroid clonotypes expanded beyond 0.001. In simple terms, a model built on 13 V-J features told ophthalmopathy apart from stable hyperthyroidism.

A remark on this clonotype: Its antigen is as yet unknown.

The source material, RNA transcripts, was used to amplify TCR beta CDR3 regions. An initial round of RT-PCR targeting the TCR CDR3 relied on the HTBI primer set. TCRdb passed the multiplex PCR reads through MiXCR, listing each CDR3 protein once. Of hundreds of thousands of distinct CDR3 sequences listed, 46% are singletons. The sample comprised peripheral blood or thyroid tissue (not recorded which). J is TRBJ2-3 and V is TRBV29-1; 8 nucleotides match TRBD2. The receptor was isolated from a woman aged 18-30 years with Graves' hyperthyroidism. The CDR3 nucleotides are TGCAGCGTTGAAGAGTTAGCGGGATTCACAGATACGCAGTATTTT. It encodes CSVEELAGFTDTQYF.